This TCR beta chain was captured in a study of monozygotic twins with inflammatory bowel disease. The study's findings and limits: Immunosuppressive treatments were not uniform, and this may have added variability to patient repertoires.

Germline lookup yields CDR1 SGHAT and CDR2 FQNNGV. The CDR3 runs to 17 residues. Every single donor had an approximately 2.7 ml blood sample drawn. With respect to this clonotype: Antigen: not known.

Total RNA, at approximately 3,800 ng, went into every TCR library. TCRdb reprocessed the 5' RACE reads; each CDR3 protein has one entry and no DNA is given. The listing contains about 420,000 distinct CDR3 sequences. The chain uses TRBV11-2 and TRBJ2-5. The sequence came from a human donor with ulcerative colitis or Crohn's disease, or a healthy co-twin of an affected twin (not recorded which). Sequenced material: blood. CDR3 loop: CASSLNLGRSYQETQYF.